The 16 T cell receptor beta chains presented below share a single source sample, sequenced in a study of vaccination effects on CD4 cells after COVID-19. These receptors have no identified antigens. Libraries were prepared by immunoSEQ multiplex PCR; TCRdb keeps only in-frame clonotypes and omits some of them. The sample lists over 55,000 clones, 81% seen once, with about 2.5% in the top ten. Within the ViraFEST assay, antigen-specific CD4+ T cells underwent expansion with viral peptide pools prior to sequencing. A roughly ten-day culture period preceded the isolation of CD4+ T cells. The sample here was CD4+ T cells from PBMCs cultured with HCoV-229E spike peptides, taken before COVID-19 vaccination. The receptors derive from a human donor who received a COVID-19 vaccine.

V usage is TRBV30 and J usage is TRBJ1-2, with 7 bases lining up with TRBD1. The V gene end was trimmed by 4 bases and the J gene end by 1 base; junction bases not matched to a gene: 0. CDR3 length: 12 residues. CDR1 and CDR2 from the germline V gene are GTSNPN and SVGIG (reference sequence). The CDR3 nucleotides read TGTGCCTGGAACAGGGGTAACTATGGCTACACCTTC. This codes for CAWNRGNYGYTF.

This clone has just one count. Written as DNA, the CDR3 is TGTGCCAGCACCTGGACGGGGAAGGCCGGGGAGCTGTTTTTT. Its protein product is CASTWTGKAGELFF. The chain links TRBV6-6 to TRBJ2-2; TRBD2 might be the D (5 bases). Germline V gene data show CDR1 as MNHNY and CDR2 as SVGAGI (reference sequence). The CDR3 totals 14 residues. V was clipped by 7 bases and J by 6 bases, with 15 bases between them.

This chain uses TRBV7-9 with TRBJ2-7; D may be TRBD2 (7 bases). V was shortened by 0 bases and J by 4 bases, with 13 bases between the two germline ends. The CDR3 is 15 residues long. Germline lookup yields CDR1 SEHNR and CDR2 FQNEAQ (reference sequence). The CDR3 sequence is CASSLAGGPMYEQYV. As DNA, the CDR3 is TGTGCCAGCAGCTTAGCGGGGGGGCCCATGTACGAGCAGTACGTC.

The table lists this clone with a few counts. This rearrangement joins TRBV3-1 (or the pseudogene TRBV3-2) to TRBJ1-2; D may be TRBD1 (6 bases). This CDR3 contains 16 residues. V lost 4 bases and J 0 bases, leaving 15 bases between the germline ends. Germline V gene sequence: CDR1 LGHDT, CDR2 YNNKEL (reference sequence). DNA for the CDR3: TGTGCCAGCAGCCGGATACCGGGGGCCCCTAACTATGGCTACACCTTC. Protein sequence: CASSRIPGAPNYGYTF.

V and J are TRBV5-4 and TRBJ1-2; no definite D call. Per germline, CDR1 SGHNT and CDR2 YYREEE (reference sequence). V was trimmed by 4 bases and J by 7 bases, leaving 17 bases between them. The CDR3 spans 14 residues. Here the CDR3 DNA reads TGTGCCAGCAGCGACGAAGGGCGGTATTCTGGCTACACCTTC. This codes for CASSDEGRYSGYTF.

The CDR3 region has the DNA TGCGCCAGCAGGTTCGGACTAGCCGAAACCGGGGAGCTGTTTTTT. Its protein is CASRFGLAETGELFF. The chain is built from TRBV10-2 and TRBJ2-2, with 8 bases matching TRBD2. Germline V gene sequence: CDR1 WSHSY, CDR2 SAAADI. The CDR3 totals 15 residues. J was trimmed by 5 bases and V by 6 bases; bases with no gene match: 8.

This chain links TRBV12-5 with TRBJ2-3; D may be TRBD2 (6 bases). Germline V gives CDR1 LGHNT, CDR2 FRNRAP. CDR3 length: 15 amino acids. V was trimmed by 2 bases and J by 2 bases, leaving 11 bases between them. CDR3 bases: TGTGCTAGTGGTTTGTACGGAGGGAACACAGATACGCAGTATTTT. The encoded protein is CASGLYGGNTDTQYF. Looking up the rest from reference TRBV12-5 and TRBJ2-3 gives the full variable domain: DARVTQTPRHKVTEMGQEVTMRCQPILGHNTVFWYRQTMMQGLELLAYFRNRAPLDDSGMPKDRFSAEMPDATLATLKIQPSEPRDSAVYFCASGLYGGNTDTQYFGPGTRLTVL.

This chain connects TRBV18 to TRBJ2-3; D possibly corresponds to TRBD1 (6 bases). This CDR3 region has 17 residues. Trimming removed 2 bases from V and 0 bases from J, with 15 bases in between. Germline V gives CDR1 KGHSH, CDR2 LQKENI. The CDR3 DNA sequence: TGTGCCAGCTCACCAACGACCGGGACACTTAGCACAGATACGCAGTATTTT. This sequence encodes CASSPTTGTLSTDTQYF.

The chain has TRBV28 and TRBJ1-6; 10 bases align to TRBD1. V shed 5 bases and J 7 bases; nucleotides not matched to a gene: 5. Germline values: CDR1 MDHEN, CDR2 SYDVKM. The length of the CDR3 is 15 residues. The CDR3 region has the DNA TGTGCCAGCAGTACCCGGACAGGGGGGAATTCACCCCTCCACTTT. Amino acids: CASSTRTGGNSPLHF.

V gene TRBV11-2 combines with J gene TRBJ1-3; D is unclear. Trimming pared 0 bases from V and 0 bases from J, leaving 15 bases between. Germline CDR1 and CDR2: SGHAT and FQNNGV. This CDR3 has 18 residues. The CDR3 DNA is TGTGCCAGCAGCTTAGATACGGCCGCCGAGAGCTCTGGAAACACCATATATTTT. Protein sequence: CASSLDTAAESSGNTIYF.

This chain links TRBV7-2 with TRBJ2-2; the match to TRBD2 covers 10 bases. The CDR3 length is 15 residues. Per the germline V gene, CDR1 is SGHTA and CDR2 is FQGNSA. The V gene end was trimmed by 6 bases and the J gene end by 4 bases; junction bases not matched to a gene: 5. CDR3 sequence (DNA): TGTGCCAGCAGGACCGAGCGGGGGGGCACCGGGGAGCTGTTTTTT. It specifies CASRTERGGTGELFF. Complete variable domain (other parts from reference TRBV7-2 and TRBJ2-2): GAGVSQSPSNKVTEKGKDVELRCDPISGHTALYWYRQSLGQGLEFLIYFQGNSAPDKSGLPSDRFSAERTGGSVSTLTIQRTQQEDSAVYLCASRTERGGTGELFFGEGSRLTVL.

This clone was detected a few times. The chain carries TRBV27 and TRBJ1-5; 7 nucleotides agree with TRBD1. The CDR3 has 15 residues. J gave up 4 bases and V 3 bases, and 6 bases lay outside the gene matches. Germline CDR1 reads MNHEY; CDR2 reads SMNVEV (reference sequence). The CDR3 nucleotides read TGTGCCAGCAGTTTCAGGACAGGAACTAATCAGCCCCAGCATTTT. Translation gives CASSFRTGTNQPQHF.

This clone has a handful of counts. V and J are TRBV18 and TRBJ1-4; D gene ambiguous. Germline V lookup: CDR1 KGHSH, CDR2 LQKENI. CDR3 size: 15 residues. Trimming shortened V by 5 bases and J by 5 bases, and 15 bases separated the two germline ends. CDR3 nucleotide sequence: TGTGCCAGCTCAATCGGCCGCGGGGAAAATGAAAAACTGTTTTTT. Encoded protein: CASSIGRGENEKLFF.

The chain links TRBV29-1 to TRBJ1-1, with D possibly TRBD1 on 6 matching bases. This CDR3 region has 13 residues. From germline, CDR1 is SQVTM and CDR2 ANQGSEA. Trimming took 5 bases from V and 1 from J, leaving 11 bases between them. In nucleotides, the CDR3 is TGCAGCGTTCTCAGGGGCCCGAACACTGAAGCTTTCTTT. Encoded protein: CSVLRGPNTEAFF. Complete variable domain (other parts from reference TRBV29-1 and TRBJ1-1): SAVISQKPSRDICQRGTSLTIQCQVDSQVTMMFWYRQQPGQSLTLIATANQGSEATYESGFVIDKFPISRPNLTFSTLTVSNMSPEDSSIYLCSVLRGPNTEAFFGQGTRLTVV.

The V gene is TRBV10-3, the J gene TRBJ1-5; no clear D gene. CDR3 length: 14 residues. Trimming removed 11 bases at V and 1 base at J, with 15 bases between. The germline V gene has CDR1 ENHRY and CDR2 SYGVKD. CDR3 nucleotide sequence: TGTGCCTCCTCCCCCGCAGGAAGCAATCAGCCCCAGCATTTT. Its translation is CASSPAGSNQPQHF.

The rearrangement links TRBV3-1 (or the pseudogene TRBV3-2) to TRBJ2-4; 9 nucleotides line up with TRBD1. The junction had 8 bases not matched to a gene; V was cut back by 2 bases and J by 0 bases. Germline V lookup: CDR1 LGHDT, CDR2 YNNKEL (reference sequence). This CDR3 spans 18 amino acids. The CDR3 DNA sequence: TGTGCCAGCAGCCAATACAGGGGGCCGGGGAGAGCCAAAAACATTCAGTACTTC. Its protein is CASSQYRGPGRAKNIQYF.